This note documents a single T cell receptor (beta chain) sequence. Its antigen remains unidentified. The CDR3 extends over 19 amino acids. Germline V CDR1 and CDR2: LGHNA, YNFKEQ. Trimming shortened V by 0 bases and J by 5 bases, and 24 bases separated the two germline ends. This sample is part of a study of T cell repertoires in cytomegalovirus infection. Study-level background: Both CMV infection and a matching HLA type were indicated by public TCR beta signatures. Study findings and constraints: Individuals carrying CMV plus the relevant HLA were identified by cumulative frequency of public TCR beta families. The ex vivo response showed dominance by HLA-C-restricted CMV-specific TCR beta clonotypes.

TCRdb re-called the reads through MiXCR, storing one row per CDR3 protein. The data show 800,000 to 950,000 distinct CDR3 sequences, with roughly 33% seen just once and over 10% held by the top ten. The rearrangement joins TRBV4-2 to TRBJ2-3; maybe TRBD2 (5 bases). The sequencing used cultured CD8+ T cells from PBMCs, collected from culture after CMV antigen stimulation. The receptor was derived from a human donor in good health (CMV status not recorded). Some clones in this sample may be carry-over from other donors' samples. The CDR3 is CASSQELPLAGWLQDTQYF. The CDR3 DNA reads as TGTGCCAGCAGCCAAGAGCTACCCCTGGCGGGCTGGTTACAAGATACGCAGTATTTT.